This T cell receptor beta chain was observed in a study of patients and donors after allogeneic stem cell transplantation (dated by TCRdb to about 2020). Receptor libraries were prepared by RT-PCR. Sequencing used a NextSeq 550. In TCRdb, the public reads were trimmed at Q25 with fastp and aligned with MiXCR, with productive beta chains retained. Here each entry gathers all rows of one CDR3 protein and keeps the most common genes and DNA. Within this sample are 150,000 to 250,000 distinct CDR3 sequences, with around two fifths of them counted one time only. Of the sample, about 35% falls within the top ten clones. There are 15 amino acids in the CDR3, from cysteine to phenylalanine inclusive. The kept DNA is CDR3 alone, 45 bases in frame from the first base. CDR1 LGHDT and CDR2 YNNKEL are derived from the germline V gene (reference sequence). V is pruned by 1 base and J by 3 bases, leaving 3 bases of the junction without a gene match.

Note on this clonotype: Its antigen specificity is not known. Base qualities were left out, and no much larger clone turns up one base away.

This receptor was identified in a human donor who was either an allogeneic HSCT recipient or a stem cell or donor lymphocyte infusion donor (not recorded which). It is not recorded whose cells these are; they may come from a transplant donor. Sequenced: blood, either unsorted or a sorted T cell fraction (not recorded which). The chain couples TRBV3-1 to TRBJ2-7, with TRBD2 matching 10 junction bases. CDR3 region: CASSQGLAGVYEQYF. The DNA reads as follows: TGTGCCAGCAGCCAAGGGCTAGCGGGAGTCTACGAGCAGTACTTC.